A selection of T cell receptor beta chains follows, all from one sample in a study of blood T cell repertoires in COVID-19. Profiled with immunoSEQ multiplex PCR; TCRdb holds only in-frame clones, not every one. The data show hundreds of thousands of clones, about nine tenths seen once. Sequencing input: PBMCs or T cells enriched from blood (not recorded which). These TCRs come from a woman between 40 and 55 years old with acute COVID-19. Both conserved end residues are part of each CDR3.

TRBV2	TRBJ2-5	CASRQGQETQYF
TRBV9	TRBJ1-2	CASSAGTLYGYTF
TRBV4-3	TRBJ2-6	CASSPTSGANVLTF
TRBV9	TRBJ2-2	CASTSFIGAANTGELFF
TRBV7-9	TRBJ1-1	CASSGLTNTEAFF
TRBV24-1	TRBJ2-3	CATSDPNPGLAGGRVTDTQYF
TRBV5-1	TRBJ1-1	CASSLAGFPEAFF
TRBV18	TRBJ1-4	CASSPPGSGEKLFF
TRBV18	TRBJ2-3	CASSPPEGSGSPDTQYF
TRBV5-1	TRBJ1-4	CASSFGQGAANEKLFF
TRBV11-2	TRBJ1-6	CASSASRTTGSVHF
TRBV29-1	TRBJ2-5	CSVDGTSGSQETQYF
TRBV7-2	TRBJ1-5	CASSLVQGPQPQHF
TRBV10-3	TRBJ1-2	CAIRDRDYGYTF
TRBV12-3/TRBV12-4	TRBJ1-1	CASSSVNTEAFF
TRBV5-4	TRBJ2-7	CASRPGLAGTYEQYF
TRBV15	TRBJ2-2	CATGKRTSGRNTGELFF
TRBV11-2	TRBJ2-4	CASRPILAGWGESKNIQYF
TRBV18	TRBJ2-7	CASSPTSPPYEQYF
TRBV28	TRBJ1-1	CASIGGAVRYTEAFF
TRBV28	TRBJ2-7	CASSRRSFSYEQYF
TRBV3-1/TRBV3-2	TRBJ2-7	CASSPQPGLAIYEQYF
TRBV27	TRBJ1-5	CASSRWVGGQSNQPQHF
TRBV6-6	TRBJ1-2	CASSPGLMWSYTF
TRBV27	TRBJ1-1	CASSLNWGGTEAFF
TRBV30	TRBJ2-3	CAWTPFFTDTQYF
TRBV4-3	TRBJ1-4	CASTRTAYGNEKLFF
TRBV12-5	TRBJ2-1	CASGLVGLAGYNEQFF
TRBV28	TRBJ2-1	CASRIEPGGVVF
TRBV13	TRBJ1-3	CASSFKRDFGNTIYF
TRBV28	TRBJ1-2	CASSQRRLYGYTF
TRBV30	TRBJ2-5	CAWSVLWRSYQETQYF
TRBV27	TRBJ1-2	CASSPRGRGRDGYTF
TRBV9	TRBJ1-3	CASSASTVSGNTIYF
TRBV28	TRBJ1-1	CASSLVGTGNTEAFF
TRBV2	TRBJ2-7	CASTARASGAYEQYF
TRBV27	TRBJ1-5	CASSGGQGNQPQHF
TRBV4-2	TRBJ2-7	CASSQVLADSSYEQYF
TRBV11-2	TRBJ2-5	CASSLGLAMETQYF
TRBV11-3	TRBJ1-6	CASSLVPTEALHF
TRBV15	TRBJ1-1	CATSRDLFDRWIVAFF
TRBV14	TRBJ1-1	CASSPEGTGGAMNTEAFF
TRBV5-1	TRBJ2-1	CASSSGVYNEQFF
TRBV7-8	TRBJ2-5	CASSLFTGLETQYF
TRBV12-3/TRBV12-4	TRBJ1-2	CASSRFGRDGYTF
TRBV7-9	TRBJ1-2	CASSRGDQLGVRDRWSYGYTF
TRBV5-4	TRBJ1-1	CASSLAVDLAGTEAFF
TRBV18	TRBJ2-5	CASSLGQAMETQYF
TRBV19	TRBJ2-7	CASSVGPGSSYEQYF
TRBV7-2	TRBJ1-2	CASSLRQGGGYTF
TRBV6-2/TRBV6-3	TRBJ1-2	CASSYVLATGTGLQGIGYTF
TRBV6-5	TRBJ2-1	CASSYTTGGSYNEQFF
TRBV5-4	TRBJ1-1	CASSLPRQGEAFF
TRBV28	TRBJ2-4	CASSRLAYLAKNIQYF
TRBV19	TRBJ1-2	CASSMGDSAYGYTF